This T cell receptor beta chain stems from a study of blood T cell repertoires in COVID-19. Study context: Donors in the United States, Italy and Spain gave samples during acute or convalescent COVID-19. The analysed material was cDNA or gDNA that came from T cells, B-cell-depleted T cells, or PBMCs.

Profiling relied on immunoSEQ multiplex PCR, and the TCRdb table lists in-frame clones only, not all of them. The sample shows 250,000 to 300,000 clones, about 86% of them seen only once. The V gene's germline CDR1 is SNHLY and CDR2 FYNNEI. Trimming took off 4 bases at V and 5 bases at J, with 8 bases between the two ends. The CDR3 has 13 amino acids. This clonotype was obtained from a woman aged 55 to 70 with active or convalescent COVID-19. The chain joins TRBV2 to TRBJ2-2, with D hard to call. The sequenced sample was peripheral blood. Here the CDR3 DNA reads TGTGCCAGCAGTGGAACGGTGACCGGGGAGCTGTTTTTT. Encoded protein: CASSGTVTGELFF.